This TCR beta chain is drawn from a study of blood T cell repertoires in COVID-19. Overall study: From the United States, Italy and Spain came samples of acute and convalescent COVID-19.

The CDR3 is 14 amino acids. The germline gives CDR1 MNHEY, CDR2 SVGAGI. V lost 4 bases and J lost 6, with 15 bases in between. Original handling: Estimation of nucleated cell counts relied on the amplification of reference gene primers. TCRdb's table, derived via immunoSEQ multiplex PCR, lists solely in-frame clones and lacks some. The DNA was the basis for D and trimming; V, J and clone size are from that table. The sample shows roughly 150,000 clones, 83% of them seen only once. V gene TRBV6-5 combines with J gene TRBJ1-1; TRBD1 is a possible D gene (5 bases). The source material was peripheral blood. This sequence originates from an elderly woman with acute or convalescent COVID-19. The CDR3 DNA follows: TGTGCCAGCAGTTCCTCGAACAGGTTCTCTGAAGCTTTCTTT. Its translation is CASSSSNRFSEAFF.